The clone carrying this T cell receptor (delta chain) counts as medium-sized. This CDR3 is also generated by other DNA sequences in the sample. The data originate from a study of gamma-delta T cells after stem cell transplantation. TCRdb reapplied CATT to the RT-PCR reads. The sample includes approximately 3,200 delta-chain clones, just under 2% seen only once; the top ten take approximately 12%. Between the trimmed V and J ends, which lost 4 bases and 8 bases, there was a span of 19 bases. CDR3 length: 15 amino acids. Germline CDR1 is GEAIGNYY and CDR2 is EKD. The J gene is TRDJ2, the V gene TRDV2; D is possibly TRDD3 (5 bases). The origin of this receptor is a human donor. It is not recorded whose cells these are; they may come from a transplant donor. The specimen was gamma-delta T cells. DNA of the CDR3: TGTGCCTGTGATCCCATGGGGACCCCGGGGGCACAACTCTTCTTT. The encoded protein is CACDPMGTPGAQLFF.